The subject of this entry is one TCR beta chain. The antigen is unknown. RNA was extracted from bulk tissue without any cell sorting. The normal lung tissue was taken more than 3 cm from the tumor edge. This specimen comes from a study of tumor and adjacent non-tumor tissue in lung cancer. In the study overall: Histology: 12 adenocarcinoma, a couple of squamous cell carcinoma, 1 small cell lung cancer. The patients, around 10 men and about 5 women, were 31 to 76 with stage I to III disease. Millions of productive TCRbeta reads were obtained per sample on average.

Study observations and caveats: Tumor tissue had significantly higher TCR diversity than normal lung.

Three rounds of nested PCR, following a modified ARM-PCR protocol, produced the TCRbeta library. TCRdb itself ran the multiplex PCR reads through MiXCR, one entry per CDR3 protein. The sample holds roughly 75,000 distinct CDR3 sequences; less than 75% are singletons and the top ten take around a quarter. Specimen: distant non-tumor lung tissue. This clonotype was sampled from a woman in her forties or fifties with non-small cell lung cancer.

This chain's CDR3 is CATGRETGYGYTF. The DNA of the CDR3 is TGTGCCACTGGCAGAGAAACAGGGTATGGCTACACCTTC. This chain links TRBV15 with TRBJ1-2; tentative D call: TRBD1 (6 bases). The V end was cut by 9 bases, the J end by 5 bases, with 16 bases between. The CDR3 extends over 13 amino acids. Per germline, CDR1 LNHNV and CDR2 YYDKDF (reference sequence).